This TCR beta chain came from a study of T cells in narcolepsy. Overall study findings and caveats: Same-patient CSF and blood CD4+ T cell clonotypes included HCRT-specific and TRIB2-specific autoreactive ones. Healthy controls reportedly lacked the autoreactive clonotypes serially found in patients' blood.

Per germline, CDR1 SGHAT and CDR2 FQNNGV. Trimming stripped 2 bases from V and 9 bases from J, with 12 bases between. The CDR3 covers 13 residues. Generated by immunoSEQ multiplex PCR, the TCRdb table keeps only in-frame clones and is missing some. Among roughly 25,000 clones listed, approximately 60% were seen once. Comments on this clone: What it recognizes is unknown.

The chain employs TRBV11-2 and TRBJ2-3; possibly TRBD1 for D (5 bases). This TCR was recovered from a human donor in good health. The material sequenced was memory (CD45RA-) CD4+ T cells from blood. CDR3 residues: CASSLNRQGTQYF. CDR3 coding DNA: TGTGCCAGCAGCTTAAATCGTCAGGGCACGCAGTATTTT.